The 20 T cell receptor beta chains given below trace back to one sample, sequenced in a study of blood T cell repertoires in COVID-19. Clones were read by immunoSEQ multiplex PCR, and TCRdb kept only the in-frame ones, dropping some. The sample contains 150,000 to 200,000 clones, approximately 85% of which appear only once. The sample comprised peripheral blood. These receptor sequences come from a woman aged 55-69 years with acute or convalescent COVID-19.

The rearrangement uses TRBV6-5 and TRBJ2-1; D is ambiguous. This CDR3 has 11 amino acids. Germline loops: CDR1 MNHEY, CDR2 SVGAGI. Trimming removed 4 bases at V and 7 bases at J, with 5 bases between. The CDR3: CASSSRNEQFF. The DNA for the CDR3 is TGTGCCAGCAGTTCCCGGAATGAGCAGTTCTTC.

CDR3 protein: CASSWGLAGENEQFF. CDR3 DNA: TGTGCCAGCAGCTGGGGACTAGCGGGAGAAAATGAGCAGTTCTTC. V gene TRBV7-9 combines with J gene TRBJ2-1; TRBD2 matches at 14 bases. The germline CDR1 and CDR2 sequences are SEHNR and FQNEAQ (reference sequence). The CDR3 is 15 residues long. V dropped 4 bases and J dropped 7; count of bases not matched to a gene: 3.

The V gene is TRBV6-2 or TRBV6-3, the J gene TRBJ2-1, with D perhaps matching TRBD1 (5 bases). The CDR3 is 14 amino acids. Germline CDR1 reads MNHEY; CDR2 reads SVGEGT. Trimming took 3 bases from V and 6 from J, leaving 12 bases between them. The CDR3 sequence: CASSYLGLFNEQFF. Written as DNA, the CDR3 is TGTGCCAGCAGTTATTTGGGGCTCTTCAATGAGCAGTTCTTC.

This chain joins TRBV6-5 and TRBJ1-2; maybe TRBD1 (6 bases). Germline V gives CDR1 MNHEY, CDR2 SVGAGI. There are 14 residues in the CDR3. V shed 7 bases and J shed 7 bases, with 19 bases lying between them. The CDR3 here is CASKGVLGWGGYTF. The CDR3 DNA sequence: TGTGCCAGCAAGGGGGTATTAGGTTGGGGTGGCTACACCTTC.

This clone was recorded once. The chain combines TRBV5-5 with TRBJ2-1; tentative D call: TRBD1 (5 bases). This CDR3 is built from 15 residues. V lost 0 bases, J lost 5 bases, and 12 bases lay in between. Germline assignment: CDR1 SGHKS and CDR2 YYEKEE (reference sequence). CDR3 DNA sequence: TGTGCCAGCAGCTTGGGTCTAGGGGTAAACAATGAGCAGTTCTTC. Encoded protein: CASSLGLGVNNEQFF.

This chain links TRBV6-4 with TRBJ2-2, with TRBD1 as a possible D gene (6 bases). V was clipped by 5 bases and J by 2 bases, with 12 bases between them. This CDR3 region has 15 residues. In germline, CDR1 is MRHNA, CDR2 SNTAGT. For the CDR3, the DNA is TGTGCCAGCAGTTCGGGACATCTTAACACCGGGGAGCTGTTTTTT. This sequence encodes CASSSGHLNTGELFF.

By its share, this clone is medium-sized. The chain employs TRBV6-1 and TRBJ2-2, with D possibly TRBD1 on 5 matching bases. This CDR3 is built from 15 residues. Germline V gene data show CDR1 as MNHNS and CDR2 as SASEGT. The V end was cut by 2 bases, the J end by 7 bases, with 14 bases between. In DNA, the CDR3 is TGTGCCAGCAGTGAAAGGGCTGGGGCTGGCGGGGAGCTGTTTTTT. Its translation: CASSERAGAGGELFF.

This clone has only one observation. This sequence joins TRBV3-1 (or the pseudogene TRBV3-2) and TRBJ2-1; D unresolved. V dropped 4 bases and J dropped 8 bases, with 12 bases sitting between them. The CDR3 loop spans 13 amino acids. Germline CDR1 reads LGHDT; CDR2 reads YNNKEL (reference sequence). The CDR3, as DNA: TGTGCCAGCAGCCCCCGGGTGGTCTATGAGCAGTTCTTC. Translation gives CASSPRVVYEQFF.

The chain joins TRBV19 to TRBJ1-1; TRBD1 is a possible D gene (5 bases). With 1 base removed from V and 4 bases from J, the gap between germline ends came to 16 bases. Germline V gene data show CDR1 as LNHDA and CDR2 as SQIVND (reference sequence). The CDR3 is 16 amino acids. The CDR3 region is CASSIGRGAGATEAFF. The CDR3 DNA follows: TGTGCCAGTAGTATAGGAAGGGGCGCAGGTGCCACTGAAGCTTTCTTT.

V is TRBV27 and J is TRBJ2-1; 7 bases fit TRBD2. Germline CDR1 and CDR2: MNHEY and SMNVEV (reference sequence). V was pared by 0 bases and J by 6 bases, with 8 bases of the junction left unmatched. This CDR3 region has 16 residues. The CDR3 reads CASSLSVGGIGNEQFF. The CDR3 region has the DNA TGTGCCAGCAGTTTATCGGTGGGAGGGATCGGCAATGAGCAGTTCTTC.

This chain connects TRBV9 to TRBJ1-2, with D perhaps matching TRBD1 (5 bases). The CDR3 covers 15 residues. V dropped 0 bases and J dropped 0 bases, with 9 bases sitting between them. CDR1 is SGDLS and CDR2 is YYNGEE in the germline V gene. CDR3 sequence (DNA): TGTGCCAGCAGCGTAGCACAGGTTACTAACTATGGCTACACCTTC. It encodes CASSVAQVTNYGYTF.

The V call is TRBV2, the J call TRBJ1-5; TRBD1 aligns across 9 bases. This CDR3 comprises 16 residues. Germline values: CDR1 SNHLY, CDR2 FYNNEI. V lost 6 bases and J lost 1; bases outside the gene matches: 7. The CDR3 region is CASSALGTGSNQPQHF. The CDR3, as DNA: TGTGCCAGCAGCGCCCTCGGGACAGGGAGCAATCAGCCCCAGCATTTT.

In DNA form, the CDR3 reads TGTGCCAGCAGTCCGCTCCCTTCCGGGAGGAGCTATGGCTACACCTTC. Protein sequence: CASSPLPSGRSYGYTF. The V and J genes are TRBV28 and TRBJ1-2, with no clear D. CDR1 MDHEN and CDR2 SYDVKM come from the germline V gene. V shed 5 bases and J shed 4 bases, with 20 bases lying between them. The CDR3 has 16 amino acids.

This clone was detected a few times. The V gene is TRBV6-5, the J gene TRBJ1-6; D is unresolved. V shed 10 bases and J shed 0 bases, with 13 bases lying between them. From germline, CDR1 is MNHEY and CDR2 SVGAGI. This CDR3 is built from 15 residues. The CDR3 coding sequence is TGTGCCACCCGGGAGGAGAGCTCCTATAATTCACCCCTCCACTTT. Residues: CATREESSYNSPLHF.

This chain's CDR3 is CASLPDTVNYGYTF. CDR3 bases: TGTGCCAGCCTCCCGGACACCGTAAACTATGGCTACACCTTC. This chain links TRBV4-2 with TRBJ1-2; TRBD1 might be the D (5 bases). The CDR3 runs to 14 residues. The V and J ends lost 8 bases and 2 bases respectively, with 15 bases between them. The V gene's germline CDR1 is LGHNA and CDR2 YNFKEQ.

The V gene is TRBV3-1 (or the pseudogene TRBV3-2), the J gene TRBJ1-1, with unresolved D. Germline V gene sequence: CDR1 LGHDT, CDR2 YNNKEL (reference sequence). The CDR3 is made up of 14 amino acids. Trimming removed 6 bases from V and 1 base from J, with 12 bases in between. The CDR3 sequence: CASRSGGGNTEAFF. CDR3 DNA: TGTGCCAGCAGATCCGGAGGCGGGAACACTGAAGCTTTCTTT.

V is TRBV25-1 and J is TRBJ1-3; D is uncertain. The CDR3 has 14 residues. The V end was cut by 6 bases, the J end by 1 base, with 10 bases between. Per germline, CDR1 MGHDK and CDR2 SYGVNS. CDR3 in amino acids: CASSLAGSGNTIYF. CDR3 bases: TGTGCCAGCAGCTTAGCGGGGTCTGGAAACACCATATATTTT. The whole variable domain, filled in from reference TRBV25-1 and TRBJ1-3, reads EADIYQTPRYLVIGTGKKITLECSQTMGHDKMYWYQQDPGMELHLIHYSYGVNSTEKGDLSSESTVSRIRTEHFPLTLESARPSHTSQYLCASSLAGSGNTIYFGEGSWLTVV.

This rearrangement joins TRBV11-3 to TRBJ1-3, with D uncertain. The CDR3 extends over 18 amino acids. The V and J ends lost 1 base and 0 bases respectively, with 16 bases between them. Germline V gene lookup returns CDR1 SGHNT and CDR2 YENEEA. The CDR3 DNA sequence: TGTGCCAGCAGCTTAGGGGTCGCAAGCGGAAACTCTGGAAACACCATATATTTT. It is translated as CASSLGVASGNSGNTIYF.

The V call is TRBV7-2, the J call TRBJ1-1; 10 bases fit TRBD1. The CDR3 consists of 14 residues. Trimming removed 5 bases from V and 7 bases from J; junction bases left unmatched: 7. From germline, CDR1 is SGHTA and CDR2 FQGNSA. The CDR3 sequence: CASSNRQGAGEAFF. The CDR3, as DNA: TGTGCCAGCAGCAACCGACAGGGGGCGGGTGAAGCTTTCTTT.

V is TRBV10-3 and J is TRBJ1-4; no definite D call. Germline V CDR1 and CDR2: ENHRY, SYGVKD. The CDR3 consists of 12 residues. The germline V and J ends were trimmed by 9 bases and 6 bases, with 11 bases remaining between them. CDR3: CAMTRRDEKLFF. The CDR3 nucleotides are TGTGCCATGACTAGGAGGGATGAAAAACTGTTTTTT.